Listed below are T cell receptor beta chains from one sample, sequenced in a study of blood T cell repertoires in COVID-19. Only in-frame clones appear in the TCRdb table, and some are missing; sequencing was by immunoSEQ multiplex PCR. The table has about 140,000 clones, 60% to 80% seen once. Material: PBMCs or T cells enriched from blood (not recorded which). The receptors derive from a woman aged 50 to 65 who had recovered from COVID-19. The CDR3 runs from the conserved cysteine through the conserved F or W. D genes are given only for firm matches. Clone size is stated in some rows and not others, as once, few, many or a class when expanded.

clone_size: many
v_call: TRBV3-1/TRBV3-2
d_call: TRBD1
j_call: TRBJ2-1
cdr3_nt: TGTGCCAGCAGAACGACAGGGGAGCAGTTCTTC
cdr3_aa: CASRTTGEQFF

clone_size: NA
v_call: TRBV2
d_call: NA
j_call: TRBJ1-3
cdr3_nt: TGTGCCAGCAGTGAAGGCAGGCTGGACACCATATATTTT
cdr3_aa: CASSEGRLDTIYF

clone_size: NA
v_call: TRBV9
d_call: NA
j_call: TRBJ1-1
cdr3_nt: TGTGCCAGCAGCGTAGCCTGGAACACTGAAGCTTTCTTT
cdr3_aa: CASSVAWNTEAFF

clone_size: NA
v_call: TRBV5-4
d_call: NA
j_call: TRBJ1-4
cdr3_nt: TGTGCCAGCAGCACGGCAACTAATGAAAAACTGTTTTTT
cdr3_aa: CASSTATNEKLFF

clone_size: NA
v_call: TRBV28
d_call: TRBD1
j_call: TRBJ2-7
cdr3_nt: TGTGCCAGCAGTATCTGGGGACAGGGGACCTACGAGCAGTACTTC
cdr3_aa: CASSIWGQGTYEQYF

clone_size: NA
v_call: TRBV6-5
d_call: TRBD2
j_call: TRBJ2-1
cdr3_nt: TGTGCCAGCAGATCCGGGACTAGCGTACGGGAGCAGTTCTTC
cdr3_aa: CASRSGTSVREQFF

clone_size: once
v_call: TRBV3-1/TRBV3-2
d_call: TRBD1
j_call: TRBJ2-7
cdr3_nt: TGTGCCAGCAGCCAAACTAAACAGGGGTTCTACGAGCAGTACTTC
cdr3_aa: CASSQTKQGFYEQYF

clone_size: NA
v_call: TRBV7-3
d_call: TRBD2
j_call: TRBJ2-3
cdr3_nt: TGTGCCAGCAGCTCGCTAGCGGGGGGGTCAGGAGATACGCAGTATTTT
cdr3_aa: CASSSLAGGSGDTQYF

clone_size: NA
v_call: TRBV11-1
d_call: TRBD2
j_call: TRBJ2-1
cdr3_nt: TGTGCCAGCAGTCCTAGACTAGCGGGAGTACGGAATGAGCAGTTCTTC
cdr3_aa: CASSPRLAGVRNEQFF

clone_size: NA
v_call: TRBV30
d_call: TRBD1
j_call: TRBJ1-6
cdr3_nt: TGTGCCTGGAGTGGACGACAGGGGGGACCCTATAATTCACCCCTCCACTTT
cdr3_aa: CAWSGRQGGPYNSPLHF

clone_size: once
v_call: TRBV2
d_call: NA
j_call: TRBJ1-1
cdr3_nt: TGTGCCAGCAGTGAATGGCGGAATCCGAACACTGAAGCTTTCTTT
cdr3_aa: CASSEWRNPNTEAFF

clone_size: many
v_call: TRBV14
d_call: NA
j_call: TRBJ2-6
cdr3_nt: TGTGCCAGCAGCGACAGCTCTGGGGCCAACGTCCTGACTTTC
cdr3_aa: CASSDSSGANVLTF

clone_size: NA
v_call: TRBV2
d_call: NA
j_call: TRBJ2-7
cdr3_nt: TGTGCCAGCAGTGAACCTAGCTCCTACGAGCAGTACTTC
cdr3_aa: CASSEPSSYEQYF

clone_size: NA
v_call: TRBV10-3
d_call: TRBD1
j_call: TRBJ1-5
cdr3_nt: TGTGCCATCAGTGAGACGGGACAGGGTAGCAATCAGCCCCAGCATTTT
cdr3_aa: CAISETGQGSNQPQHF

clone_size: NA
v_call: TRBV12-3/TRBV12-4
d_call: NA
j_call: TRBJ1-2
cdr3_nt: TGTGCCAGCAGCCCGGGGTTCCTCTATGGCTACACCTTC
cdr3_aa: CASSPGFLYGYTF

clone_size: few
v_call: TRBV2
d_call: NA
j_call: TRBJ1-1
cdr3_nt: TGTGCCAGCAGTGAAGAAGGCGCACAGGAGGGCACTGAAGCTTTCTTT
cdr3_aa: CASSEEGAQEGTEAFF

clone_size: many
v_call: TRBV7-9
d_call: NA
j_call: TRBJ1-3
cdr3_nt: TGTGCCAGCAGCTTTCGGACCATATATTTT
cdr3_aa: CASSFRTIYF

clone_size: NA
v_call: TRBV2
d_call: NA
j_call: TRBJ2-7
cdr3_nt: TGTGCCAGCAGTGAAAACCCCAGGGGTAGTGAGCAGTACTTC
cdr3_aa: CASSENPRGSEQYF

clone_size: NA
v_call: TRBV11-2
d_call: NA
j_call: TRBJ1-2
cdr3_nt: TGTGCCAGCAGCTTAGGGGTCAGTTTACAGGGCTACACCTTC
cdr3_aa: CASSLGVSLQGYTF

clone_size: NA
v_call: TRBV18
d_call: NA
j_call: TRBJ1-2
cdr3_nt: TGTGCCAGCTCACGGGACACGACCTATGGCTACACCTTC
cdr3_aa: CASSRDTTYGYTF

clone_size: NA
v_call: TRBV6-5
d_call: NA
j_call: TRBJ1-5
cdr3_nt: TGTGCCAGCAGTTACTCGGGGGCCTCGGGACAGCCCCAGCATTTT
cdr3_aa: CASSYSGASGQPQHF